The subject of this entry is one TCR beta chain. What it binds is unknown. 13 Jbeta primers and 60 Vbeta primers were used for the PCR. Only in-frame clones appear in the TCRdb table, and some are missing; sequencing was by immunoSEQ multiplex PCR. This sample's table has 63,000 or so clones. This sample was taken from a study of cytomegalovirus exposure and HLA in healthy donors. Study outcomes and limitations: The records held CMV serostatus as the only immune exposure information. Roughly uniform depth of sequencing across donors was assumed in presence/absence analyses. Previously analyzed data showed that most TCR beta V segments were productive at a frequency of about 87% or about 30%.

The sequenced sample was PBMCs. This receptor was taken from a boy younger than 18 in good health and CMV-seronegative.

CDR3 coding DNA: TGCGCCAGCAGCTTACAGGGTGAAGGAAACACCATATATTTT. It codes for CASSLQGEGNTIYF. The chain uses TRBV5-1 and TRBJ1-3, with D maybe TRBD1 (6 bases). This CDR3 region has 14 residues. Trimming stripped 2 bases from V and 4 bases from J, with 10 bases between. Germline V gene data show CDR1 as SGHRS and CDR2 as YFSETQ.